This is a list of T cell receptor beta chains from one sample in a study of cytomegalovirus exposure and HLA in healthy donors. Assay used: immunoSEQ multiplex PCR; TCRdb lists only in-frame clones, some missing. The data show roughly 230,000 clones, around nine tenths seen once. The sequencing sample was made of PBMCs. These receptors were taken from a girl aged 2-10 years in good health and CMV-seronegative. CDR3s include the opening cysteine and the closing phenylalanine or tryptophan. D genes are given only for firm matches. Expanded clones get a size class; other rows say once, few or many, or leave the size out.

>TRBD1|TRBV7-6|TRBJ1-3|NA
CASSWDRNTIYF
TGTGCCAGCAGCTGGGACAGGAACACCATATATTTT
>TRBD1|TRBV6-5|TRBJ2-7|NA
CASRAPGQSSYEQYF
TGTGCCAGCAGGGCACCGGGACAGAGCTCCTACGAGCAGTACTTC
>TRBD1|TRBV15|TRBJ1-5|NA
CATSREKGDRPYQPQHF
TGTGCCACCAGCAGAGAAAAAGGGGACAGACCGTATCAGCCCCAGCATTTT
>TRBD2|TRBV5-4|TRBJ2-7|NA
CASTRSGTSRLDYEQYF
TGTGCCAGCACCCGGAGTGGGACTAGCCGGCTTGACTACGAGCAGTACTTC
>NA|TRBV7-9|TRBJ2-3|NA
CASSLGTRSPRTDTQYF
TGTGCCAGCAGCTTAGGGACAAGGTCACCACGCACAGATACGCAGTATTTT
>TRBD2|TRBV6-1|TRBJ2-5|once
CASRLAETQYF
TGTGCCAGCCGACTAGCAGAGACCCAGTACTTC
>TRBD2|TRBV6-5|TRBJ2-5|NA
CASSYSLAGFQETQYF
TGTGCCAGCAGTTACTCGCTAGCGGGTTTCCAAGAGACCCAGTACTTC
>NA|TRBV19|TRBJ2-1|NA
CASSTAGQQFF
TGTGCCAGTAGTACGGCGGGCCAGCAGTTCTTC
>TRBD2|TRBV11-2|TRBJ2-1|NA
CASSLEAGGPGNEQFF
TGTGCCAGCAGCTTAGAAGCGGGAGGGCCCGGCAATGAGCAGTTCTTC
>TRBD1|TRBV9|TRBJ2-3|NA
CASSVVGGTGGVPDTQYF
TGTGCCAGCAGCGTAGTTGGGGGAACAGGGGGCGTCCCCGATACGCAGTATTTT
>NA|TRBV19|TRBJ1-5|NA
CASSRTQDSNQPQHF
TGTGCCAGTAGTAGAACTCAAGATAGCAATCAGCCCCAGCATTTT
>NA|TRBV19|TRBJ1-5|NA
CASSRGQLSNQPQHF
TGTGCCAGTAGTAGGGGCCAGTTAAGCAATCAGCCCCAGCATTTT
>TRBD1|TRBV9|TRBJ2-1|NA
CASSLRDSLYNEQFF
TGTGCCAGCAGCCTTAGGGACAGCCTCTACAATGAGCAGTTCTTC
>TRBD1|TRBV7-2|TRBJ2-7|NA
CASSAGTGKSLDEQYF
TGTGCCAGCAGCGCGGGGACAGGGAAGAGCCTAGACGAGCAGTACTTC
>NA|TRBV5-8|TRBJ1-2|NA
CASSVAGRYGYTF
TGTGCCAGCAGCGTCGCTGGTCGGTATGGCTACACCTTC
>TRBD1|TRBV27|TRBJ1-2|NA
CASSLGQGYGYTF
TGTGCCAGCAGTTTAGGACAGGGGTATGGCTACACCTTC
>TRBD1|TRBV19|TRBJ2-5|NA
CASSVQGVRETQYF
TGTGCCAGTAGTGTCCAGGGGGTACGGGAGACCCAGTACTTC
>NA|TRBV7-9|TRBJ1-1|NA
CASSLASGGTDGVNTEAFF
TGTGCCAGCAGCTTAGCAAGCGGCGGAACTGATGGGGTGAACACTGAAGCTTTCTTT
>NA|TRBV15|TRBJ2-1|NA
CATSRIGNEQFF
TGTGCCACCAGCAGGATCGGGAACGAGCAGTTCTTC
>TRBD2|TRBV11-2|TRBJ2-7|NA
CASSLESPTSGSYEQYF
TGTGCCAGCAGCTTAGAGTCACCAACTAGCGGATCCTACGAGCAGTACTTC
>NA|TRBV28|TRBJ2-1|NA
CASRTGFLASNEQFF
TGTGCCAGCAGGACAGGTTTTTTGGCGAGCAATGAGCAGTTCTTC
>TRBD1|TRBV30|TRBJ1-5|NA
CAWSRRQGGNQPQHF
TGTGCCTGGAGTCGGCGACAGGGGGGTAATCAGCCCCAGCATTTT
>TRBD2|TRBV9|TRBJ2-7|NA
CASSALAGFYEQYF
TGTGCCAGCAGCGCGCTAGCGGGGTTCTACGAGCAGTACTTC
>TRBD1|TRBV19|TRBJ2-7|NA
CASSFRGQGVYEQYF
TGTGCCAGTAGTTTCCGGGGACAGGGAGTCTACGAGCAGTACTTC
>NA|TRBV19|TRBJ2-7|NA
CASSTSGTSIEQYF
TGTGCCAGTAGTACCTCCGGGACAAGCATCGAGCAGTACTTC
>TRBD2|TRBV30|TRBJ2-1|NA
CAWSVGTRGEQFF
TGTGCCTGGAGTGTCGGGACTAGAGGGGAGCAGTTCTTC
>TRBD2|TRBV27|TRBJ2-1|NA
CASSLLAGEYNEQFF
TGTGCCAGCAGTCTGCTAGCGGGGGAATACAATGAGCAGTTCTTC
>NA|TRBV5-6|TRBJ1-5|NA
CASSLGGGYSNQPQHF
TGTGCCAGCAGCTTGGGGGGCGGTTATAGCAATCAGCCCCAGCATTTT
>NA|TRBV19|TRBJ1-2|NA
CASSISQGHFYGYTF
TGTGCCAGTAGTATATCTCAGGGACATTTCTATGGCTACACCTTC
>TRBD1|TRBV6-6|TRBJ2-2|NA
CASSPGQGANTGELFF
TGTGCCAGCAGTCCGGGGCAGGGGGCGAACACCGGGGAGCTGTTTTTT
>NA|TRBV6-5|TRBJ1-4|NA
CASSYSGGRDNEKLFF
TGTGCCAGCAGTTACTCAGGGGGTAGGGATAATGAAAAACTGTTTTTT
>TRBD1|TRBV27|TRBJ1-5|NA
CASSRDRESNQPQHF
TGTGCCAGCAGTCGGGACAGGGAGAGCAATCAGCCCCAGCATTTT
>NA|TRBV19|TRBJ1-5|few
CASSNGQGSQPQHF
TGTGCCAGTAGTAATGGTCAGGGGAGCCAGCCCCAGCATTTT
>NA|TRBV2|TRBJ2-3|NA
CASKRDPSGTGARDTQYF
TGTGCCAGCAAACGCGATCCTAGCGGGACAGGGGCGAGGGATACGCAGTATTTT
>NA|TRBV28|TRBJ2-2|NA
CASRHRGIGTGELFF
TGTGCCAGCAGGCACAGAGGGATAGGGACCGGGGAGCTGTTTTTT
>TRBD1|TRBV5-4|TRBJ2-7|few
CASSQGQDYEQYF
TGTGCCAGCAGCCAGGGACAGGACTACGAGCAGTACTTC
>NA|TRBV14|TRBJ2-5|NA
CASSLIPTGEAPYVETQYF
TGTGCCAGCAGCCTCATACCTACGGGAGAAGCCCCCTACGTAGAGACCCAGTACTTC
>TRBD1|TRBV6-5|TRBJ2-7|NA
CASSGTGVGSYEQYF
TGTGCCAGCAGCGGGACAGGGGTTGGTAGCTACGAGCAGTACTTC
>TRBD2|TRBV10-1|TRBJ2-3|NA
CASSDGLAGGTDTQYF
TGCGCCAGCAGTGATGGACTAGCGGGAGGAACAGATACGCAGTATTTT